Detailed here is one TCR beta chain. Its antigen remains unidentified. Unique molecular identifiers were present in the TCR beta cDNA libraries. TCRdb re-called the PCR reads with MiXCR, one entry per CDR3 protein. The sample carries roughly 700,000 distinct CDR3 sequences, approximately 30% recorded once. The CDR3 is 14 residues long. Between the trimmed V and J ends, which lost 1 base and 7 bases, there was a span of 11 bases. Germline CDR1 and CDR2: MDHEN and SYDVKM. These data belong to a study of post-analysis software for immune sequencing data. Study findings and constraints: About five TRBV segments were more frequent in patients than controls; TRBV5-6, TRBV5-1 and TRBV20-1 belonged to this group.

The sequencing sample was made of blood. This TCR derives from a girl aged 5 to 17 with multiple sclerosis. The chain joins TRBV28 to TRBJ1-5; a weak D match, TRBD1 (5 bases). The CDR3 reads CASSLSMGDQPQHF. The CDR3 bases are TGTGCCAGCAGTTTATCGATGGGGGACCAGCCCCAGCATTTT.